The T cell receptor beta chain under discussion was sequenced for a study of technical replicates of blood from a few donors (dated by TCRdb to the late 2010s). Points on this clone: Its antigen is not yet known. No much larger clonotype is one base removed from it; base qualities were not supplied.

The library was built by means of the immunoSEQ multiplex PCR assay. TCRdb stores this immuneACCESS table with in-frame sequences only. Part of the clones is absent; in the studies checked, under half of the shortfall reflects unresolved V genes, and no reason is known for the rest. Counted in this sample were almost 70,000 clones; 88% of them appeared once. Of the sample, less than 5% is held by the ten largest clones. V is pared back by 6 bases and J by 2 bases, with 17 bases lying between the germline termini. The CDR3 contains 15 residues, cysteine and phenylalanine counted. This entry keeps only the CDR3 DNA: 45 bases, framed from base 1. As encoded in the germline V gene (reference sequence), CDR1 is LNHDA while CDR2 is SQIVND.

The TCR sequence derives from a human donor in good health. Some clones in this sample may be carry-over from other donors' samples. The chain is encoded by TRBV19 joined to TRBJ2-7; the D gene is possibly TRBD2, with 5 bases matching. The sequenced material came from PBMCs. The CDR3 in this case is CASRSREKTTYEQYF. In nucleotide form, the sequence is TGTGCCAGTAGGTCGAGGGAGAAGACTACCTACGAGCAGTACTTC.